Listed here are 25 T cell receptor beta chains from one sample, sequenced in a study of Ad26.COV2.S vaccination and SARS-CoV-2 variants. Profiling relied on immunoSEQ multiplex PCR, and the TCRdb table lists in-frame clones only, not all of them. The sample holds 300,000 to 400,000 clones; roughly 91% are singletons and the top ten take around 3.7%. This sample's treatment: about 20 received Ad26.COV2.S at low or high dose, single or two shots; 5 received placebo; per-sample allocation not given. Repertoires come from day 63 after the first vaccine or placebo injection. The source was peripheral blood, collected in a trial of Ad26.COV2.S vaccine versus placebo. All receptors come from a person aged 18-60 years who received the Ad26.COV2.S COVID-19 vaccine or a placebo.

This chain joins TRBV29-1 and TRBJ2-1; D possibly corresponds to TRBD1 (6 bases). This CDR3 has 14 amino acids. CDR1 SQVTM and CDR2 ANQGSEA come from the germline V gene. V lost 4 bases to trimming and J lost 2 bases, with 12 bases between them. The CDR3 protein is CSVAGQLAYNEQFF. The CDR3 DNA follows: TGCAGCGTTGCCGGACAGCTTGCCTACAATGAGCAGTTCTTC.

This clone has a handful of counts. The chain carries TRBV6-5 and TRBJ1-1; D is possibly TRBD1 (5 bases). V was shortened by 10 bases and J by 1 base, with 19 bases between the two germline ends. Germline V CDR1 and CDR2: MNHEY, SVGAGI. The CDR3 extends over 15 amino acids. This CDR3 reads CATYDKGRRNTEAFF. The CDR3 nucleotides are TGTGCCACCTATGATAAGGGACGGCGGAACACTGAAGCTTTCTTT.

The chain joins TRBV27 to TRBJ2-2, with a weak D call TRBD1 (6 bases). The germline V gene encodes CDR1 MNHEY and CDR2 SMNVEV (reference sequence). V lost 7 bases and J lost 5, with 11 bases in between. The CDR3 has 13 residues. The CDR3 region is CASTLTGTGELFF. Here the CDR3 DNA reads TGTGCCAGCACACTTACAGGGACCGGGGAGCTGTTTTTT.

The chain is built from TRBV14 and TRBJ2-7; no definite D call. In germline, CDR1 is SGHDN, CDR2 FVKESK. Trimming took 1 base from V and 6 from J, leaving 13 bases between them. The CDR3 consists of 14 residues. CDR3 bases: TGTGCCAGCAGCCAAGGGAGACTCCTTTTCGAGCAGTACTTC. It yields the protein CASSQGRLLFEQYF.

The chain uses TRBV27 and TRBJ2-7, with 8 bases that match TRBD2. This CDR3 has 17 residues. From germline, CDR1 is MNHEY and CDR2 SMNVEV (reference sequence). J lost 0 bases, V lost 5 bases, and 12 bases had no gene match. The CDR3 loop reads CASSPTPGRGGSYEQYF. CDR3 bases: TGTGCCAGCAGTCCAACCCCCGGGAGGGGGGGCTCCTACGAGCAGTACTTC.

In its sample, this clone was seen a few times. The CDR3 loop reads CASSGEPDRVEQPQHF. CDR3 nucleotides: TGTGCCAGCAGCGGGGAACCCGACAGGGTTGAGCAGCCCCAGCATTTT. The chain couples TRBV5-5 to TRBJ1-5; 7 bases agree with TRBD1. Trimming removed 4 bases from V and 7 bases from J; junction bases left unmatched: 14. The CDR3 runs 16 residues. The germline CDR1 and CDR2 sequences are SGHKS and YYEKEE (reference sequence).

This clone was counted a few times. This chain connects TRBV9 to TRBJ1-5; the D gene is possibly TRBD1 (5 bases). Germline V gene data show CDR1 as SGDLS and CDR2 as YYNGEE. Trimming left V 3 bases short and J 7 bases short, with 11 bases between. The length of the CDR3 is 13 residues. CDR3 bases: TGTGCCAGCAGCGCCCGGGGGGGGCAGCCCCAGCATTTT. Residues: CASSARGGQPQHF.

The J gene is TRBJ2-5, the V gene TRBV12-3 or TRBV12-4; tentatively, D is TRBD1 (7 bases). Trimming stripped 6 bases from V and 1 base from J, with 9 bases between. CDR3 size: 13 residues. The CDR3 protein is CASSQGGQETQYF. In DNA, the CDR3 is TGTGCCAGCAGCCAGGGGGGCCAAGAGACCCAGTACTTC.

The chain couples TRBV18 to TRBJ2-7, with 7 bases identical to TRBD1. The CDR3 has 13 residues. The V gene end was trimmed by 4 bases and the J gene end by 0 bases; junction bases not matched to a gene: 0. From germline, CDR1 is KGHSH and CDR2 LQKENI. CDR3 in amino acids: CASSRDSSYEQYF. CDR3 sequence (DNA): TGTGCCAGCTCACGGGACAGCTCCTACGAGCAGTACTTC.

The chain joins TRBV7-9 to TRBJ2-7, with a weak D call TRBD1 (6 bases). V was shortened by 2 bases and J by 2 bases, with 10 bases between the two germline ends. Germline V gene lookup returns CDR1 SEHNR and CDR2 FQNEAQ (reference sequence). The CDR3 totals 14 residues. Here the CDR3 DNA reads TGTGCCAGCAGCTTACTCGCAGGGGCCTACGAGCAGTACTTC. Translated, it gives CASSLLAGAYEQYF.

CDR3 sequence reads: CASSPTGLNTEAFF. CDR3 in DNA: TGTGCCAGCAGCCCGACAGGGCTTAACACTGAAGCTTTCTTT. The rearrangement joins TRBV7-2 to TRBJ1-1, with TRBD1 identical over 7 bases. V gave up 5 bases and J gave up 2 bases; unmatched junction bases: 5. The CDR3 consists of 14 residues. Looked up from germline, CDR1 is SGHTA and CDR2 is FQGNSA. Filled out from reference TRBV7-2 and TRBJ1-1, the complete variable domain reads GAGVSQSPSNKVTEKGKDVELRCDPISGHTALYWYRQSLGQGLEFLIYFQGNSAPDKSGLPSDRFSAERTGGSVSTLTIQRTQQEDSAVYLCASSPTGLNTEAFFGQGTRLTVV.

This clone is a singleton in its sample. This CDR3 is CASSPDRGRDGYTF. As DNA, the CDR3 is TGTGCCAGCTCACCAGACAGGGGGCGGGATGGCTACACCTTC. This chain joins TRBV18 and TRBJ1-2; the match to TRBD1 covers 10 bases. The germline V gene has CDR1 KGHSH and CDR2 LQKENI. The CDR3 runs to 14 residues. V lost 2 bases and J lost 6; bases outside the gene matches: 3.

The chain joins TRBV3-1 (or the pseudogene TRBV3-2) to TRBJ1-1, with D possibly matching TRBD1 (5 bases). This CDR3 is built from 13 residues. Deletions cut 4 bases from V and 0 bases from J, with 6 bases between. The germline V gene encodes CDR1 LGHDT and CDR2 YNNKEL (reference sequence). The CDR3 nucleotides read TGTGCCAGCAGCCGACAGATGAACACTGAAGCTTTCTTT. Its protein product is CASSRQMNTEAFF.

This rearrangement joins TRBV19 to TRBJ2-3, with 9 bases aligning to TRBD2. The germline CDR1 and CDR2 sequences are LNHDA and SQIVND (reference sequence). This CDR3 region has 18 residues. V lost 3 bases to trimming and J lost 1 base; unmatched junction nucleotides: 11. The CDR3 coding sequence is TGTGCCAGTAGTATCGGTAGCGGGGGCTCCCTACGCACAGATACGCAGTATTTT. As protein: CASSIGSGGSLRTDTQYF. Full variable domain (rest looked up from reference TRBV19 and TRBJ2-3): DGGITQSPKYLFRKEGQNVTLSCEQNLNHDAMYWYRQDPGQGLRLIYYSQIVNDFQKGDIAEGYSVSREKKESFPLTVTSAQKNPTAFYLCASSIGSGGSLRTDTQYFGPGTRLTVL.

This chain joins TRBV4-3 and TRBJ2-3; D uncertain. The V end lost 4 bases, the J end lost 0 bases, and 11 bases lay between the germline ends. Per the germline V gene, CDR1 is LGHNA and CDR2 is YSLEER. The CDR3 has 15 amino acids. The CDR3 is CASSPDGSSTDTQYF. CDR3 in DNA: TGCGCCAGCAGCCCCGACGGATCTAGCACAGATACGCAGTATTTT.

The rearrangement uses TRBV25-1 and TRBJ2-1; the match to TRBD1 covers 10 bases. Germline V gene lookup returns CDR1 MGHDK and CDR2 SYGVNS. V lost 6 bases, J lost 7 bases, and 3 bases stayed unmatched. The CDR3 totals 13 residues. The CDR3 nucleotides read TGTGCCAGCAGGGACAGGGGGGCGAATGAGCAGTTCTTC. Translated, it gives CASRDRGANEQFF.

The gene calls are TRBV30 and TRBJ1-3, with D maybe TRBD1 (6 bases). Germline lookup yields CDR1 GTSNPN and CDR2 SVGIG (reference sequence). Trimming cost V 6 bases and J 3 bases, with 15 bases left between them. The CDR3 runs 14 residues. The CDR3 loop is CACPEKGDGNTIYF. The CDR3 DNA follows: TGTGCCTGCCCAGAAAAGGGGGATGGAAACACCATATATTTT.

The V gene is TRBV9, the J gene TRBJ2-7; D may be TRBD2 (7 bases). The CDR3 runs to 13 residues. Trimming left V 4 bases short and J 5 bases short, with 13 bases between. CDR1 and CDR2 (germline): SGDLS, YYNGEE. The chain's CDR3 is CASSLVGGHEQYF. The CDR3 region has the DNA TGTGCCAGCAGCCTCGTGGGGGGGCACGAGCAGTACTTC.

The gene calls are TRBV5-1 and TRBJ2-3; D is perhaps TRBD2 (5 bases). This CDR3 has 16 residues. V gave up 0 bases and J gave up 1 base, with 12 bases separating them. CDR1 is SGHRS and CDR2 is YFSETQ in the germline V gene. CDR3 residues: CASSLASGWGTDTQYF. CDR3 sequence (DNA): TGCGCCAGCAGCTTGGCCTCGGGGTGGGGCACAGATACGCAGTATTTT.

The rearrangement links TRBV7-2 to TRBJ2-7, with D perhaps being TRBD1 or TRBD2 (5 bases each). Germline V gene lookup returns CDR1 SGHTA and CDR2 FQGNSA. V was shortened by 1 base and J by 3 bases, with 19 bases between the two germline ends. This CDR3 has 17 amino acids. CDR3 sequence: CASSLELWGSPYYEQYF. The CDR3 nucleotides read TGTGCCAGCAGCTTAGAGTTGTGGGGGAGTCCCTACTACGAGCAGTACTTC. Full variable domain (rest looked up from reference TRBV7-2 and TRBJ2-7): GAGVSQSPSNKVTEKGKDVELRCDPISGHTALYWYRQSLGQGLEFLIYFQGNSAPDKSGLPSDRFSAERTGGSVSTLTIQRTQQEDSAVYLCASSLELWGSPYYEQYFGPGTRLTVT.

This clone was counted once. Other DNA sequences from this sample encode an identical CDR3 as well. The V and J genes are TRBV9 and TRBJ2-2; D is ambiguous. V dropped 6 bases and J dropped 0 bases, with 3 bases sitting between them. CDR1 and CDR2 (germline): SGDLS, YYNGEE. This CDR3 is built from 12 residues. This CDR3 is CASTPNTGELFF. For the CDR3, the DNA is TGTGCCAGCACCCCGAACACCGGGGAGCTGTTTTTT. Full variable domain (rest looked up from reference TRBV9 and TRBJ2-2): DSGVTQTPKHLITATGQRVTLRCSPRSGDLSVYWYQQSLDQGLQFLIQYYNGEERAKGNILERFSAQQFPDLHSELNLSSLELGDSALYFCASTPNTGELFFGEGSRLTVL.

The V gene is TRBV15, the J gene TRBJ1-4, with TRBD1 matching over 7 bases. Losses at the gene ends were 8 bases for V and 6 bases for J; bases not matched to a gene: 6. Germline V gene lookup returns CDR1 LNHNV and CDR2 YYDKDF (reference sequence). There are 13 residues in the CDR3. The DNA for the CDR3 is TGTGCCACCGAACAGGGGTTGGATGAAAAACTGTTTTTT. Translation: CATEQGLDEKLFF.

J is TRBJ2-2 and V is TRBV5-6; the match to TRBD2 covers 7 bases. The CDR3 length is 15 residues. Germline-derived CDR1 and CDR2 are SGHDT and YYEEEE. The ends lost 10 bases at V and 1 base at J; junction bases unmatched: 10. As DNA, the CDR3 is TGTGCCTCCGATCTCGGCGGGAGGAACACCGGGGAGCTGTTTTTT. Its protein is CASDLGGRNTGELFF.

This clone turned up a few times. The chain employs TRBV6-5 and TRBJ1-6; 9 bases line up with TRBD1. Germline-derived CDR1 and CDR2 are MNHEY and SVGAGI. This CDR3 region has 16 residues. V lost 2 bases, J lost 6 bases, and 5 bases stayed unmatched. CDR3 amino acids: CASSYGDRAPNSPLHF. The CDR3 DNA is TGTGCCAGCAGTTACGGGGACAGGGCCCCTAATTCACCCCTCCACTTT.

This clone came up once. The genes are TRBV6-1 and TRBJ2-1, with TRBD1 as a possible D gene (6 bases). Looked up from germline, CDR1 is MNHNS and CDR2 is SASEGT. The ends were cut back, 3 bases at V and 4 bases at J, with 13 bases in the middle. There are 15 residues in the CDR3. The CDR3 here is CASSDRDNVYNEQFF. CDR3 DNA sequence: TGTGCCAGCAGTGATAGGGACAACGTATACAATGAGCAGTTCTTC.